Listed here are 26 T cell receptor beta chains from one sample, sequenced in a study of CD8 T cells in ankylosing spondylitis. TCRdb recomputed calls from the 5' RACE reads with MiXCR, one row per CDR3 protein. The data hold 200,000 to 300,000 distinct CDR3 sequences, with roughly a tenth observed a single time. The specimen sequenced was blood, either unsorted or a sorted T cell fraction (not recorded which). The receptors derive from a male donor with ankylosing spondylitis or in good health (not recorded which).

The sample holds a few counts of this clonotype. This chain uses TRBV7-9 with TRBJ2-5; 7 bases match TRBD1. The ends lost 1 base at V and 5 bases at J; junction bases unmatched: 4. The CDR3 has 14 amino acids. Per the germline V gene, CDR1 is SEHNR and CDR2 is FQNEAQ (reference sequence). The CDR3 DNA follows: TGTGCCAGCAGCTTAGATACAGGGGTTGAGACCCAGTACTTC. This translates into CASSLDTGVETQYF.

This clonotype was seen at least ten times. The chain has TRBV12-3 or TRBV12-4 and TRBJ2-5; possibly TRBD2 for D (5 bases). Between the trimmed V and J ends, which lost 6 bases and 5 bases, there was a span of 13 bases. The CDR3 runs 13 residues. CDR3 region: CASRTTVSETQYF. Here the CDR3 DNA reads TGTGCCAGCAGGACTACTGTGTCGGAGACCCAGTACTTC.

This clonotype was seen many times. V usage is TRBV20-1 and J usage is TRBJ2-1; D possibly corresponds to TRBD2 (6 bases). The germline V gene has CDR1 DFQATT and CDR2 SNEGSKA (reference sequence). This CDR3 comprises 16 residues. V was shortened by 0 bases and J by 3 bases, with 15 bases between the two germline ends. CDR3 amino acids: CSAREGLPIFYNEQFF. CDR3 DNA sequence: TGCAGTGCTAGAGAGGGACTGCCCATATTCTACAATGAGCAGTTCTTC.

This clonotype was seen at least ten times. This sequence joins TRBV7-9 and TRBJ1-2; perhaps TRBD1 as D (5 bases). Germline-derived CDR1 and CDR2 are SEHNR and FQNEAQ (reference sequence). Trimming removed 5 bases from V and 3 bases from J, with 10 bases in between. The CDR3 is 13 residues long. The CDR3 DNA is TGTGCCAGCAGCCGGGGGGAGGACTATGGCTACACCTTC. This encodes CASSRGEDYGYTF.

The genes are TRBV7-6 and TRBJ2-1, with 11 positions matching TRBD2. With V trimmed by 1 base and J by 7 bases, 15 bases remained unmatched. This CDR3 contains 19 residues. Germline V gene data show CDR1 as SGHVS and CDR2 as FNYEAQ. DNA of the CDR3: TGTGCCAGCAGCTTAGTCCCAGAGGTACTAGCGGGAGCGGTGAATGAGCAGTTCTTC. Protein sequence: CASSLVPEVLAGAVNEQFF.

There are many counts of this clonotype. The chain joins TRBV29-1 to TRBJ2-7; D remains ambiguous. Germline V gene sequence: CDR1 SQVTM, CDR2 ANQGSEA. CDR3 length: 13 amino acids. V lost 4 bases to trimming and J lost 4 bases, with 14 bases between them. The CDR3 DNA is TGCAGCGTTGTGGCCCCCCTCGGGTACGAGCAGTACTTC. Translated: CSVVAPLGYEQYF.

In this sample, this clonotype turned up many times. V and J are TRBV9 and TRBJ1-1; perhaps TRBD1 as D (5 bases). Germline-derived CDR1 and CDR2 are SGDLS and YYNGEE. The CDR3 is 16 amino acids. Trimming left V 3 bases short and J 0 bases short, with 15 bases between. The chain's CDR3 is CASSGSRDPMNTEAFF. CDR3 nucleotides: TGTGCCAGCAGCGGCAGCCGGGACCCCATGAACACTGAAGCTTTCTTT.

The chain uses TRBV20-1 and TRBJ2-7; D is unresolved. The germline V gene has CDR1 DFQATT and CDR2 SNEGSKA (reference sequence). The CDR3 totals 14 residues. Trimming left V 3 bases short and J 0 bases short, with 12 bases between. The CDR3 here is CSASVFGNSYEQYF. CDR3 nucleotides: TGCAGTGCTAGCGTTTTCGGCAACTCCTACGAGCAGTACTTC.

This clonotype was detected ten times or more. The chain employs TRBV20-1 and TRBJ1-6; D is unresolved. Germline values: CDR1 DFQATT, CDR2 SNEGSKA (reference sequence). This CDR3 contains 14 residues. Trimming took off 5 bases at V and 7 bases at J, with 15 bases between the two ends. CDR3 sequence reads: CSAPPRGLNSPLHF. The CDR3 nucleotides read TGCAGTGCTCCACCTCGAGGATTAAATTCACCCCTCCACTTT.

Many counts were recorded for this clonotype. CDR3: CASSPTGGYEQYF. CDR3 nucleotide sequence: TGTGCCAGCAGCCCTACGGGAGGGTACGAGCAGTACTTC. The rearrangement uses TRBV7-7 and TRBJ2-7; 8 positions agree with TRBD2. After removal of 5 bases from V and 4 bases from J, the junction contained 4 bases not matched to a gene. The CDR3 totals 13 residues. Germline CDR1 and CDR2: SSHAT and FNYEAQ (reference sequence).

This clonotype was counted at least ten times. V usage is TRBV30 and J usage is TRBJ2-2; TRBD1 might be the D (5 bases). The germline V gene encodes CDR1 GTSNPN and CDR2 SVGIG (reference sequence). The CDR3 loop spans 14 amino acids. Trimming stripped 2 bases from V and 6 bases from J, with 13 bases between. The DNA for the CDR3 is TGTGCCTGGAGTCCGAGACAGACGGCCGGGGAGCTGTTTTTT. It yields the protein CAWSPRQTAGELFF.

CDR3 protein: CASSLGRGLGSYNEQFF. CDR3 sequence (DNA): TGTGCCAGCAGCTTAGGTCGGGGCTTAGGCTCCTACAATGAGCAGTTCTTC. This rearrangement joins TRBV11-3 to TRBJ2-1; possibly TRBD1 or TRBD2 for D (5 bases each). CDR3 size: 17 residues. Looked up from germline, CDR1 is SGHNT and CDR2 is YENEEA. Trimming took off 1 base at V and 0 bases at J, with 13 bases between the two ends.

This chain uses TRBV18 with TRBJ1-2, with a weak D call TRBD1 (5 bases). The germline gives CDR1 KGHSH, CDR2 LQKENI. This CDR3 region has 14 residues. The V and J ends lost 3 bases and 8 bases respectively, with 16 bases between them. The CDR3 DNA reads TGTGCCAGCTCACCCGCGTCAGGGAGGGAAGGCTACACCTTC. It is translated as CASSPASGREGYTF.

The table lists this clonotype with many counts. The CDR3 DNA sequence: TGTGCCAGCAGTTTACTTCGTGGCGAGCAGTACTTC. This sequence encodes CASSLLRGEQYF. The V and J genes are TRBV27 and TRBJ2-7; no clear D gene. CDR3 length equals 12 residues. V was shortened by 2 bases and J by 6 bases, with 8 bases between the two germline ends. From germline, CDR1 is MNHEY and CDR2 SMNVEV (reference sequence).

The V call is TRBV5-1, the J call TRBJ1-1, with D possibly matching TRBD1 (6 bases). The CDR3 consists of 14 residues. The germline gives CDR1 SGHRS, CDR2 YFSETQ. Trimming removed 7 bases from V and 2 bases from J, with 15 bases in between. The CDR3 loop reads CASGITGGNTEAFF. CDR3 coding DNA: TGCGCCAGCGGGATTACGGGGGGCAACACTGAAGCTTTCTTT.

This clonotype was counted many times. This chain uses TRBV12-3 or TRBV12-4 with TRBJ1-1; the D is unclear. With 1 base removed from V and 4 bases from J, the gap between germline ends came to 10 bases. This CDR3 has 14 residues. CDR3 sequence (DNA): TGTGCCAGCAGTTTAGGAATTGGAGGCACTGAAGCTTTCTTT. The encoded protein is CASSLGIGGTEAFF.

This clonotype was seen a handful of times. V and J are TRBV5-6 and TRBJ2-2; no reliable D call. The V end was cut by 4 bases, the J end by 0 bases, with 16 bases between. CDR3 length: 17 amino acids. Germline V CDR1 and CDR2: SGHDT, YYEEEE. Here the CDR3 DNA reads TGTGCCAGCAGCCCCAGTCGACTGCGTTCGAACACCGGGGAGCTGTTTTTT. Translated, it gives CASSPSRLRSNTGELFF.

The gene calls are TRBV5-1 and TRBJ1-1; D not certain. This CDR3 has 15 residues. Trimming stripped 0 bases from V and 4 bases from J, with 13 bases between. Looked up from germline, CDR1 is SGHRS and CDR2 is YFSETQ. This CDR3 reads CASSLARGEPTEAFF. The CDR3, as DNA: TGCGCCAGCAGCTTGGCCCGCGGGGAGCCCACTGAAGCTTTCTTT.

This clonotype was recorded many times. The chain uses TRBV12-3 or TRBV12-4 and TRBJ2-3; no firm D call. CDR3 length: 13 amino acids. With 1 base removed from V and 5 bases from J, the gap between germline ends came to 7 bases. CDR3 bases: TGTGCCAGCAGTTTAGGTATTGGAGATACGCAGTATTTT. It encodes CASSLGIGDTQYF.

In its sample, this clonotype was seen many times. CDR3 loop: CASSQGSTDTQYF. The CDR3 nucleotides are TGTGCCAGCAGCCAAGGCAGCACAGATACGCAGTATTTT. The rearrangement links TRBV4-2 to TRBJ2-3, with D hard to call. The CDR3 covers 13 residues. The germline V and J ends were trimmed by 1 base and 0 bases, with 2 bases remaining between them. The germline gives CDR1 LGHNA, CDR2 YNFKEQ.

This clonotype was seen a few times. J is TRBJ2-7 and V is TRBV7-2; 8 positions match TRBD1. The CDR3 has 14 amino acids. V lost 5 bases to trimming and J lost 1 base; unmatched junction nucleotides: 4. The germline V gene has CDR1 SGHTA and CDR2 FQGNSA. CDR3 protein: CASSARQGSYEQYF. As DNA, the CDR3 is TGTGCCAGCAGCGCCCGACAGGGGTCCTACGAGCAGTACTTC.

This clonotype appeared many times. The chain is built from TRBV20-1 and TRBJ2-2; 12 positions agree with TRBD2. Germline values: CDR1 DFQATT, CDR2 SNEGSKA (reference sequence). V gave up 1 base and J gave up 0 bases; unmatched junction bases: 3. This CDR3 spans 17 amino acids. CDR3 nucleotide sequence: TGCAGTGCTAGAGGACTAGCGGGGGCCGCGAACACCGGGGAGCTGTTTTTT. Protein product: CSARGLAGAANTGELFF.

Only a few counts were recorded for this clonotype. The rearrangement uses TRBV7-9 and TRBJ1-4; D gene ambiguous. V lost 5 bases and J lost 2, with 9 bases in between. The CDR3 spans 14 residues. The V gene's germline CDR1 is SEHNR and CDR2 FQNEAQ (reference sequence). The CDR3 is CASSLADTNEKLFF. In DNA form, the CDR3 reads TGTGCCAGCAGCCTGGCGGACACTAATGAAAAACTGTTTTTT.

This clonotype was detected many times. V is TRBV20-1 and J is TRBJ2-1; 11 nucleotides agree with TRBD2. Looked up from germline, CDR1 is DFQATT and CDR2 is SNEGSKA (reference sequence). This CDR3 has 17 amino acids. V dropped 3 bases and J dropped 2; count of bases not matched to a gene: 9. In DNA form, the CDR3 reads TGCAGTGCTAGCGCGATCCCGGGACTAGCGGCCTACAATGAGCAGTTCTTC. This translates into CSASAIPGLAAYNEQFF.

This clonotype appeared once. The CDR3 bases are TGTGCCAGCAGCTTTGGGTCCTCAACATGGGAGACCCAGTACTTC. It encodes CASSFGSSTWETQYF. V gene TRBV5-4 combines with J gene TRBJ2-5; no firm D call. Trimming took 2 bases from V and 5 from J, leaving 16 bases between them. Germline lookup yields CDR1 SGHNT and CDR2 YYREEE (reference sequence). The CDR3 sequence is 15 residues long. Filled out from reference TRBV5-4 and TRBJ2-5, the complete variable domain reads ETGVTQSPTHLIKTRGQQVTLRCSSQSGHNTVSWYQQALGQGPQFIFQYYREEENGRGNFPPRFSGLQFPNYSSELNVNALELDDSALYLCASSFGSSTWETQYFGPGTRLLVL.

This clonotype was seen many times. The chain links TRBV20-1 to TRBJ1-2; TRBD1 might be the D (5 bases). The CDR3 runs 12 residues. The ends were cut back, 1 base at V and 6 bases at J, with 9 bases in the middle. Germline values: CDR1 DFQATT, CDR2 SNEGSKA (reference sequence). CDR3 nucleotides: TGCAGTGCTAGAGGAGGGGAGGATGGCTACACCTTC. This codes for CSARGGEDGYTF.